The entry below gives a single T cell receptor (beta chain) sequence along with its context. These data are taken from a study of blood T cell repertoires in COVID-19. Study-level information: Samples came from the United States, Italy and Spain, spanning acute and convalescent COVID-19. Sources were T cells, B-cell-depleted T cells, or PBMCs; the material itself was cDNA or gDNA.

As handled by the study authors: For nucleated cells, counts were estimated from reference gene primer amplification. Profiling relied on immunoSEQ multiplex PCR, and the TCRdb table lists in-frame clones only, not all of them. That table gives V, J and clone size, and the DNA gave D and trimming. The profile shows around 140,000 clones, around 81% of them singletons. The V gene end was trimmed by 2 bases and the J gene end by 0 bases; junction bases not matched to a gene: 10. This CDR3 is built from 19 residues. The germline CDR1 and CDR2 sequences are SGHRS and YFSETQ. The TCR comes from a human donor in a cohort sampled during active COVID-19. Sample: peripheral blood. V is TRBV5-1 and J is TRBJ2-1; 11 bases match TRBD2. CDR3 sequence reads: CASSLTLAGGRSSYNEQFF. The CDR3 DNA reads TGCGCCAGCAGCTTAACCCTAGCGGGAGGAAGGAGCTCCTACAATGAGCAGTTCTTC. Full variable domain (remainder filled in from reference TRBV5-1 and TRBJ2-1): KAGVTQTPRYLIKTRGQQVTLSCSPISGHRSVSWYQQTPGQGLQFLFEYFSETQRNKGNFPGRFSGRQFSNSRSEMNVSTLELGDSALYLCASSLTLAGGRSSYNEQFFGPGTRLTVL.